Detailed here is one T cell receptor (beta chain). Its specificity is not known. 60 Vbeta and 13 Jbeta primers were used in PCR. Assay used: immunoSEQ multiplex PCR; TCRdb lists only in-frame clones, some missing. The table includes approximately 190,000 clones, roughly 81% detected once. This sample is part of a study of cytomegalovirus exposure and HLA in healthy donors. Trimming removed 2 bases from V and 0 bases from J, with 7 bases in between. Germline V lookup: CDR1 SQVTM, CDR2 ANQGSEA. CDR3 length: 13 residues. Overall study results and limits: A later analysis found most CMV-associated TCR beta chains apparently HLA-restricted.

The material sequenced was PBMCs. The clonotype was recovered from a woman aged 25 to 39 in good health and CMV-seropositive. The chain links TRBV29-1 to TRBJ1-1; D is uncertain. The CDR3 sequence: CSVENSMNTEAFF. The CDR3 nucleotides read TGCAGCGTTGAAAACAGTATGAACACTGAAGCTTTCTTT.